This entry is about one TCR beta chain. Its antigen remains unidentified. Primers included in the PCR were 60 Vbeta and 13 Jbeta primers. Only in-frame clones appear in the TCRdb table, and some are missing; sequencing was by immunoSEQ multiplex PCR. The sample lists more than 150,000 clones; 80% were seen once. This sample was taken from a study of cytomegalovirus exposure and HLA in healthy donors. Study observations and caveats: Most TCR beta V segments were productive about 90% or about 30% of the time in an earlier analysis.

Germline CDR1 SGHNT, CDR2 YYREEE (reference sequence). V shed 2 bases and J 4 bases; nucleotides not matched to a gene: 8. The CDR3 runs to 15 residues. The V gene is TRBV5-4, the J gene TRBJ2-5, with 7 bases identical to TRBD1. Sequenced sample: PBMCs. The sequence was obtained from a woman aged 30 to 39 in good health and CMV-seronegative. CDR3 DNA sequence: TGTGCCAGCAGCTTACAGGGGTATATCGGAGAGACCCAGTACTTC. It encodes CASSLQGYIGETQYF.